One sample yielded the 21 T cell receptor beta chains listed below, sequenced in a study of CD8+ T cells in alopecia areata. Treatment of the sample: oral pan-JAK inhibitor, 5-10 mg twice daily. Sequencing templates came from extracted RNA that was reverse transcribed into cDNA. Sequencing was performed with immunoSEQ multiplex PCR; in TCRdb, only in-frame clones are kept and a portion is missing. The sample consists of under 350,000 clones, 58% of them appearing once. The source was CD4+ T cells sorted from blood, collected at week 24, from a patient treated with tofacitinib. Every receptor here comes from a human donor with alopecia areata.

The rearrangement links TRBV29-1 to TRBJ2-3; a weak D match, TRBD1 (6 bases). There are 14 residues in the CDR3. Germline values: CDR1 SQVTM, CDR2 ANQGSEA. V was clipped by 3 bases and J by 1 base, with 11 bases between them. The CDR3 spells CSVEGAIGTDTQYF. CDR3 sequence (DNA): TGCAGCGTTGAGGGGGCTATCGGCACAGATACGCAGTATTTT.

In nucleotides, the CDR3 is TGCAGCGTTGACCCCGGGAGGGGGTACGAGCAGTACTTC. Translation: CSVDPGRGYEQYF. The chain carries TRBV29-1 and TRBJ2-7, with 8 positions matching TRBD2. CDR3 size: 13 residues. Germline-derived CDR1 and CDR2 are SQVTM and ANQGSEA. V lost 3 bases and J lost 4; bases outside the gene matches: 5.

The chain is built from TRBV7-2 and TRBJ2-3; TRBD1 agrees at 8 bases. V gave up 5 bases and J gave up 10 bases; unmatched junction bases: 2. CDR3 length: 11 residues. Per germline, CDR1 SGHTA and CDR2 FQGNSA. CDR3 in DNA: TGTGCCAGCAGCCTACAGGGGGCGCAGTATTTT. Residues: CASSLQGAQYF.

The V gene is TRBV25-1, the J gene TRBJ2-2; 7 bases line up with TRBD1. The V gene's germline CDR1 is MGHDK and CDR2 SYGVNS. CDR3 length: 16 residues. V lost 4 bases, J lost 3 bases, and 8 bases stayed unmatched. The CDR3 coding sequence is TGTGCCAGCAGTGGTAACAGGGGCACTGACACCGGGGAGCTGTTTTTT. Translation: CASSGNRGTDTGELFF.

The V and J genes are TRBV7-2 and TRBJ2-1; no reliable D call. The length of the CDR3 is 16 residues. The V end lost 1 base, the J end lost 0 bases, and 10 bases lay between the germline ends. CDR1 and CDR2 from the germline V gene are SGHTA and FQGNSA. CDR3 DNA sequence: TGTGCCAGCAGCTTAGACTGGTCAGGCTCCTACAATGAGCAGTTCTTC. Its translation is CASSLDWSGSYNEQFF.

The V gene is TRBV28, the J gene TRBJ2-7; possibly TRBD1 for D (6 bases). Germline CDR1 MDHEN, CDR2 SYDVKM. Trimming removed 8 bases at V and 0 bases at J, with 14 bases between. This CDR3 has 14 residues. Written as DNA, the CDR3 is TGTGCCAGCGCAACTGACAGGATCTCCTACGAGCAGTACTTC. It encodes CASATDRISYEQYF. The variable domain in full, with the rest retrieved from reference TRBV28 and TRBJ2-7, is DVKVTQSSRYLVKRTGEKVFLECVQDMDHENMFWYRQDPGLGLRLIYFSYDVKMKEKGDIPEGYSVSREKKERFSLILESASTNQTSMYLCASATDRISYEQYFGPGTRLTVT.

The chain uses TRBV28 and TRBJ2-5, with no clear D. The CDR3 extends over 11 amino acids. The germline V gene encodes CDR1 MDHEN and CDR2 SYDVKM. With 5 bases removed from V and 5 bases from J, the gap between germline ends came to 6 bases. DNA of the CDR3: TGTGCCAGCAGTACCGAGGAGACCCAGTACTTC. Its translation is CASSTEETQYF.

The V gene is TRBV27, the J gene TRBJ2-3; 7 nucleotides align to TRBD1. Germline V gene lookup returns CDR1 MNHEY and CDR2 SMNVEV (reference sequence). With 9 bases clipped from V and 5 bases from J, the junction kept 8 bases outside the gene matches. This CDR3 region has 13 residues. DNA for the CDR3: TGTGCCAGTAGGACAACAGGGGAAGATACGCAGTATTTT. Translation gives CASRTTGEDTQYF.

The V gene is TRBV20-1, the J gene TRBJ2-3; D is ambiguous. The V and J ends lost 6 bases and 4 bases respectively, with 8 bases between them. Germline V gene data show CDR1 as DFQATT and CDR2 as SNEGSKA (reference sequence). This CDR3 contains 11 residues. The CDR3 DNA follows: TGCAGTGCGTCATATTCAGATACGCAGTATTTT. As protein: CSASYSDTQYF.

This chain links TRBV27 with TRBJ1-2, with 7 bases aligning to TRBD1. This CDR3 contains 16 residues. In germline, CDR1 is MNHEY, CDR2 SMNVEV (reference sequence). The ends lost 0 bases at V and 5 bases at J; junction bases unmatched: 9. CDR3 sequence reads: CASSLSAGGVGYGYTF. CDR3 sequence (DNA): TGTGCCAGCAGTTTATCGGCAGGGGGAGTAGGGTATGGCTACACCTTC.

The chain combines TRBV6-1 with TRBJ1-2; 7 bases align to TRBD1. Germline V gene lookup returns CDR1 MNHNS and CDR2 SASEGT. The V and J ends lost 8 bases and 2 bases, in that order; junction bases with no gene match: 8. The CDR3 totals 14 residues. For the CDR3, the DNA is TGTGCCAGCTGGGGACAGCCTACCAACTATGGCTACACCTTC. It translates to CASWGQPTNYGYTF.

This clone showed up just a few times. The chain is built from TRBV30 and TRBJ2-5; tentatively, D is TRBD2 (5 bases). The J call is doubtful: the DNA matches TRBJ2-7 better. Germline CDR1 GTSNPN, CDR2 SVGIG (reference sequence). The CDR3 contains 15 residues. Here the CDR3 reads CAWTPRSGWMGEQYF. DNA for the CDR3: TGTGCCTGGACCCCACGCTCGGGGTGGATGGGCGAGCAGTACTTC.

The chain joins TRBV7-2 to TRBJ2-1, with TRBD2 matching 10 bases. This CDR3 contains 16 residues. V lost 5 bases, J lost 5 bases, and 9 bases stayed unmatched. Germline CDR1 is SGHTA and CDR2 is FQGNSA. CDR3 region: CASSVGTSGVDNEQFF. CDR3 coding DNA: TGTGCCAGCAGCGTCGGTACTAGCGGGGTAGACAATGAGCAGTTCTTC.

In the case of this clone: The same CDR3 also results from other DNA sequences found in this sample. The genes are TRBV25-1 and TRBJ2-7; 7 bases match TRBD2. The CDR3 runs to 14 residues. Trimming at V came to 1 base and at J to 1 base, leaving 1 base not matched to a gene. Germline CDR1 and CDR2: MGHDK and SYGVNS. The CDR3 DNA reads TGTGCCAGCAGTGAATGGGGGGGATCCTACGAGCAGTACTTC. This gives the protein CASSEWGGSYEQYF.

This clone was observed a handful of times. This rearrangement joins TRBV5-1 to TRBJ2-1; 11 nucleotides match TRBD2. Germline CDR1 SGHRS, CDR2 YFSETQ. This CDR3 comprises 15 residues. Trimming took 0 bases from V and 9 from J; bases not matched to a gene: 5. CDR3 amino acids: CASSLETSGVSEQFF. In DNA form, the CDR3 reads TGCGCCAGCAGCTTGGAGACTAGCGGGGTATCTGAGCAGTTCTTC. The variable domain in full, with the rest retrieved from reference TRBV5-1 and TRBJ2-1, is KAGVTQTPRYLIKTRGQQVTLSCSPISGHRSVSWYQQTPGQGLQFLFEYFSETQRNKGNFPGRFSGRQFSNSRSEMNVSTLELGDSALYLCASSLETSGVSEQFFGPGTRLTVL.

This clone appeared a single time. This rearrangement joins TRBV15 to TRBJ1-4, with 8 positions matching TRBD1. The germline CDR1 and CDR2 sequences are LNHNV and YYDKDF (reference sequence). The CDR3 covers 15 residues. Losses at the gene ends were 5 bases for V and 5 bases for J; bases not matched to a gene: 7. The chain's CDR3 is CATSPGTGRNEKLFF. For the CDR3, the DNA is TGTGCCACCAGCCCGGGGACAGGACGAAATGAAAAACTGTTTTTT.

This clone was seen only a few times. CDR3 amino acids: CSVARTIAKNIQYF. The CDR3 nucleotides are TGCAGCGTGGCTCGAACAATAGCCAAAAACATTCAGTACTTC. The chain has TRBV29-1 and TRBJ2-4; the D is unclear. The CDR3 consists of 14 residues. The V and J ends lost 6 bases and 0 bases respectively, with 12 bases between them. Germline CDR1 SQVTM, CDR2 ANQGSEA.

This clone occurred a few times. Here the CDR3 reads CASSSRTGSREQFF. As DNA, the CDR3 is TGTGCCAGCAGCTCGAGGACTGGTTCGCGTGAGCAGTTCTTC. V and J are TRBV7-2 and TRBJ2-1; weak D call: TRBD2 (5 bases). The germline gives CDR1 SGHTA, CDR2 FQGNSA. V gave up 4 bases and J gave up 9 bases, with 16 bases separating them. The CDR3 is 14 residues long.

This clone was seen only a few times. The rearrangement joins TRBV29-1 to TRBJ1-5, with TRBD1 matching 8 bases. Germline lookup yields CDR1 SQVTM and CDR2 ANQGSEA. V lost 7 bases to trimming and J lost 5 bases; unmatched junction nucleotides: 7. This CDR3 spans 13 amino acids. The CDR3 DNA reads TGCAGCGCTGGACAGGGTGGCGATCAGCCCCAGCATTTT. Its protein product is CSAGQGGDQPQHF.

The chain is built from TRBV2 and TRBJ1-6; tentatively, D is TRBD1 (5 bases). V dropped 7 bases and J dropped 6 bases, with 16 bases sitting between them. The V gene's germline CDR1 is SNHLY and CDR2 FYNNEI. The CDR3 sequence is 15 residues long. CDR3 sequence: CASNPSGVPNSPLHF. In nucleotides, the CDR3 is TGTGCCAGCAACCCCTCGGGGGTACCTAATTCACCCCTCCACTTT. Combining the CDR3 with reference TRBV2 and TRBJ1-6 gives the whole variable domain EPEVTQTPSHQVTQMGQEVILRCVPISNHLYFYWYRQILGQKVEFLVSFYNNEISEKSEIFDDQFSVERPDGSNFTLKIRSTKLEDSAMYFCASNPSGVPNSPLHFGNGTRLTVT.

This clone appeared a few times. This sequence joins TRBV18 and TRBJ1-3, with a weak D call TRBD1 (5 bases). The V gene's germline CDR1 is KGHSH and CDR2 LQKENI. CDR3 length: 15 amino acids. V was pared by 3 bases and J by 1 base, with 10 bases between. In DNA, the CDR3 is TGTGCCAGCTCACCTTCAGGGATTTCTGGAAACACCATATATTTT. Protein sequence: CASSPSGISGNTIYF.